One and the same sample provided the 4 T cell receptor beta chains below, sequenced in a study of blood T cell repertoires in COVID-19. Measured with immunoSEQ multiplex PCR; TCRdb has only the in-frame clones, and not every one. The sample has about 140,000 clones; 65% to 85% are singletons. Specimen: peripheral blood. The receptors come from a woman between 50 and 59 years old with acute or convalescent COVID-19.

The CDR3 DNA reads TGTGCCAGCAGATCGACAGCTAACTCTGGAAACACCATATATTTT. It specifies CASRSTANSGNTIYF. The rearrangement joins TRBV6-5 to TRBJ1-3; maybe TRBD1 (5 bases). Germline V gene lookup returns CDR1 MNHEY and CDR2 SVGAGI. CDR3 size: 15 residues. With 6 bases removed from V and 0 bases from J, the gap between germline ends came to 12 bases.

This clone came up once. The V call is TRBV11-3, the J call TRBJ1-1; TRBD1 is a possible D gene (5 bases). V was shortened by 1 base and J by 3 bases, with 12 bases between the two germline ends. The CDR3 loop spans 15 amino acids. Germline V gene data show CDR1 as SGHNT and CDR2 as YENEEA. CDR3 region: CASSLAGREDTEAFF. The CDR3 DNA is TGTGCCAGCAGCTTAGCGGGCAGGGAGGACACTGAAGCTTTCTTT.

Comments on this clone: At one of its ends the junction is not consistent with the germline gene, which may arise from a read error. The chain links TRBV6-5 to TRBJ2-1; TRBD2 matches at 7 bases. Germline V gene lookup returns CDR1 MNHEY and CDR2 SVGAGI. This CDR3 is 15 amino acids long. The CDR3 region is CASTPRSGYYNEQLF. The CDR3 nucleotides read TGTGCCAGCACCCCCCGTAGCGGGTATTACAATGAGCAGCTCTTC.

The gene calls are TRBV6-2 or TRBV6-3 and TRBJ1-6; 8 nucleotides align to TRBD1. The length of the CDR3 is 16 residues. Trimming removed 6 bases from V and 10 bases from J; junction bases left unmatched: 14. The germline gives CDR1 MNHEY, CDR2 SVGEGT. Here the CDR3 reads CASSPAGTGGDSPLHF. The CDR3 DNA follows: TGTGCCAGCAGCCCGGCCGGGACAGGCGGAGACTCACCCCTCCACTTT.